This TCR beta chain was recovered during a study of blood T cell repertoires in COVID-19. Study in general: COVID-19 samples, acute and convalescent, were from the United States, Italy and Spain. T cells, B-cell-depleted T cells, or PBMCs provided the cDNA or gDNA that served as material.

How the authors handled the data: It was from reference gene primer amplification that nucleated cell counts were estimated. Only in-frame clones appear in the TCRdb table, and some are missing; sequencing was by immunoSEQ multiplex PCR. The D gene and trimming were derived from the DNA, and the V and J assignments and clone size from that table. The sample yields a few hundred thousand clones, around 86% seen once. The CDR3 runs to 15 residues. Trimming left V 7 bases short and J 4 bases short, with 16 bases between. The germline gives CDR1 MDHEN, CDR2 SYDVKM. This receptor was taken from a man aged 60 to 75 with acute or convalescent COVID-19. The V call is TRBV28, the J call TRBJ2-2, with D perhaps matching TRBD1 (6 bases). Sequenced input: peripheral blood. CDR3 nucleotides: TGTGCCAGCACTCTGGGGGCCTTCGCCACCGGGGAGCTGTTTTTT. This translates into CASTLGAFATGELFF.